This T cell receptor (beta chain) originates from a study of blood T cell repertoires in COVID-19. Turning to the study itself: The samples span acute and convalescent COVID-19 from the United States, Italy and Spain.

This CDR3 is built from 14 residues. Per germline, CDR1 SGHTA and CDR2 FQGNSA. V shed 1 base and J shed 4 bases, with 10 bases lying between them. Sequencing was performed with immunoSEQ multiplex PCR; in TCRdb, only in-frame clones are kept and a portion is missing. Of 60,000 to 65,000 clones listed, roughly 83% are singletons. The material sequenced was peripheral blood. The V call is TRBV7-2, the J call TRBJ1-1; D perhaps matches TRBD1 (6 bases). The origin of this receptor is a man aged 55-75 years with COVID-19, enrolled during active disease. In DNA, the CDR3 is TGTGCCAGCAGCTTAGACAGGACAGCCACTGAAGCTTTCTTT. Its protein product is CASSLDRTATEAFF.